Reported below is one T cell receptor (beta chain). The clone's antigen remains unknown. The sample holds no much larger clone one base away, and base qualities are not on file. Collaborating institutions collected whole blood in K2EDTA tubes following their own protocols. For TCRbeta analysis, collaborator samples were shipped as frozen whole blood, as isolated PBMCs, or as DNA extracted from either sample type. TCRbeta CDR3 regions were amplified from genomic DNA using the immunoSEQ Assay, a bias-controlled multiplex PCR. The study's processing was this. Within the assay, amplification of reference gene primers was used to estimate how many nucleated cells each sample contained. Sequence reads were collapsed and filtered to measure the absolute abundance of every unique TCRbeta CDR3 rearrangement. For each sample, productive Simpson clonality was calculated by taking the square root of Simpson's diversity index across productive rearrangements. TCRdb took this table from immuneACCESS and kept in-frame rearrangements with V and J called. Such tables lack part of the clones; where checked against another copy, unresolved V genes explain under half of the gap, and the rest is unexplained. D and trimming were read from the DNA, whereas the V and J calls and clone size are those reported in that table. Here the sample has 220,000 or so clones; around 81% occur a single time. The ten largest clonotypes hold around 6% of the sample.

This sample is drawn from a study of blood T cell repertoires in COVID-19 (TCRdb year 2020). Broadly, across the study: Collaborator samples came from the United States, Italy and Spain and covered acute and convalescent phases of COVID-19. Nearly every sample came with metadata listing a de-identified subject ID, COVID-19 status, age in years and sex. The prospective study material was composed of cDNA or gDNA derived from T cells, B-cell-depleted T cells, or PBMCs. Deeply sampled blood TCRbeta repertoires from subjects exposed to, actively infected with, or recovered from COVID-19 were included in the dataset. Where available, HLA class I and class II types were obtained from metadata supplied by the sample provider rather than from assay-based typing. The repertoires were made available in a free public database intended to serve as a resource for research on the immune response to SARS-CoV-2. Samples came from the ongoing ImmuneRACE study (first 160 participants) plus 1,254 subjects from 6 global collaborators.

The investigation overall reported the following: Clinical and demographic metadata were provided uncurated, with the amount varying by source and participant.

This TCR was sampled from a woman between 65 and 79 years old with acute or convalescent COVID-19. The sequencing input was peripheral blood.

This receptor carries the CDR3 CASSYPPGRTDTQYF. The nucleotides are TGTGCCAGCAGTTACCCCCCTGGGCGCACAGATACGCAGTATTTT. In this chain, TRBV6-2 or TRBV6-3 is recombined with TRBJ2-3; a confident D gene designation cannot be given. From cysteine to phenylalanine, the CDR3 is 15 amino acids long. The DNA shown is the 45-base CDR3, in frame from base 1. Trimming costs V 2 bases and J 1 base, and their ends lie 10 bases apart. As encoded in the germline V gene, CDR1 is MNHEY while CDR2 is SVGEGT.